The rows below give T cell receptor beta chains drawn from one sample of a study of shared clonotypes between healthy human individuals. Profiling relied on immunoSEQ multiplex PCR, and the TCRdb table lists in-frame clones only, not all of them. The table includes millions of clones, 90% to 95% detected once. Sequencing was done on a sample of naive CD4+ T cells from PBMCs. These receptors all stem from a man aged 18 to 35 in good health. Some clones in this sample may be carry-over from other donors' samples. Each CDR3 is given with its conserved first and last residue. A D gene is named only where the DNA matches it firmly. A clone size is listed for some rows: how often the clone was seen (once, few, many), or a class if it is expanded.

cdr3_nt | cdr3_aa | j_call | clone_size | d_call | v_call
TGTGCCAGCAGTGCGGGAGAGACAGATACGCAGTATTTT | CASSAGETDTQYF | TRBJ2-3 | . | TRBD2 | TRBV28
TGTGCCAGCAGCCCGGGGACCTTC | CASSPGTF | TRBJ2-4 | . | . | TRBV7-9
TGTGCCACCAGCCTCACCCTCAGGGGGTCCAATCAGCCCCAGCATTTT | CATSLTLRGSNQPQHF | TRBJ1-5 | . | TRBD1 | TRBV15
TGTGCCAGCAGTTACGGCCCCCCGCGTAGCACCGGGGAGCTGTTTTTT | CASSYGPPRSTGELFF | TRBJ2-2 | few | . | TRBV6-5
TGCGCCAGCAGTCAGGACACTAACACTGAAGCTTTCTTT | CASSQDTNTEAFF | TRBJ1-1 | . | . | TRBV10-1
TGTGCCAGCAGCTTAGCTTTTGGACCAACGTCAGATGAGTACTATGGCTACACCTTC | CASSLAFGPTSDEYYGYTF | TRBJ1-2 | . | . | TRBV11-2
TGTGCCTGGGCCGGGACAAGTAATCAGCCCCAGCATTTT | CAWAGTSNQPQHF | TRBJ1-5 | few | . | TRBV30
TGCAGCGTTGAAGATCAGGGGATAGTCTATGGCTACACCTTC | CSVEDQGIVYGYTF | TRBJ1-2 | . | . | TRBV29-1
TGTGCCAGCAGTGACCCTTCTTGGGGCACAGATACGCAGTATTTT | CASSDPSWGTDTQYF | TRBJ2-3 | . | . | TRBV25-1
TGTGCCAGCAGCCCGCCGGGCGGGAGTAAGTTCTTC | CASSPPGGSKFF | TRBJ2-1 | . | TRBD2 | TRBV7-3
TGTGCCAGCAGCGGACAGGGGTCGGCAGATACGCAGTATTTT | CASSGQGSADTQYF | TRBJ2-3 | once | TRBD1 | TRBV2
TGTGCCAGCACCAAACCGGGACAGGGGTTTTACGAGCAGTACTTC | CASTKPGQGFYEQYF | TRBJ2-7 | . | TRBD1 | TRBV6-1
TGTGCCAGCAGCATAACTCGAGGACAGGGGCCAAACACCGGGGAGCTGTTTTTT | CASSITRGQGPNTGELFF | TRBJ2-2 | . | TRBD1 | TRBV7-9
TGTGCCTGGAGTCCGACAGGGGGTATCTATGGCTACACCTTC | CAWSPTGGIYGYTF | TRBJ1-2 | . | TRBD1 | TRBV30
TGTGCCAGCAGCAAAGCAAGGCCGGGACCCGGGGAGCTGTTTTTT | CASSKARPGPGELFF | TRBJ2-2 | once | . | TRBV7-2